This T cell receptor (beta chain) was recovered during a study of regulatory T cells in long-lasting Graves disease. Time point of the sample: newly diagnosed GD, antithyroid drugs for less than 3 months. The TCR library was made from RNA extracted from PBMCs. Investigators prepared the TCR beta libraries by applying iRepertoire HTBI primers and Arm-PCR of CDR3 regions. As processed by the authors: Overall, samples carried approximately 56 TRBV and over 12 TRBJ segments. TCRdb re-called the multiplex PCR reads with MiXCR, one entry per CDR3 protein. The V and J calls and clone size are TCRdb's, not the authors'. The sample yields about 460,000 distinct CDR3 sequences, 14% seen once. The CDR3 spans 12 residues. With 6 bases removed from V and 8 bases from J, the gap between germline ends came to 8 bases. Germline values: CDR1 MDHEN, CDR2 SYDVKM. This clonotype was detected many times. The same sample was also used in a study of T cells in Graves' hyperthyroidism and ophthalmopathy.

The receptor was derived from a woman aged 50 to 60 with Graves disease. Sequenced material: peripheral blood mononuclear cells (PBMCs), taken at new diagnosis, from a patient treated with antithyroid drugs. The V gene is TRBV28, the J gene TRBJ1-6, with D possibly matching TRBD1 (6 bases). CDR3 DNA: TGTGCCAGCAGACCAGGGGATTCACCCCTCCACTTT. Encoded protein: CASRPGDSPLHF.